Listed below are T cell receptor beta chains from one sample, sequenced in a study of blood T cell repertoires in COVID-19. Here immunoSEQ multiplex PCR was the method, and the copy in TCRdb shows in-frame clones only, minus some. The sample comprises around 400,000 clones, roughly 86% of which are singletons, and roughly 2% rests with the top ten. Sequencing input: peripheral blood. The receptors here all came from a woman aged 60-75 years with COVID-19, enrolled during active disease. Both conserved end residues are part of each CDR3. D genes are given only for firm matches. Some rows mark clone size as missing; the rest say once, few, many or name a class of expanded clone.

NA	TRBV7-6	TRBJ2-1	TRBD2	TGTGCCAGCAGCTATTTCAGCGGGGGGACCTACAATGAGCAGTTCTTC	CASSYFSGGTYNEQFF
NA	TRBV28	TRBJ1-6	NA	TGTGCCAGCAGTTTAATAGGGGAAAGGACACCCCTCCACTTT	CASSLIGERTPLHF
NA	TRBV7-8	TRBJ2-5	NA	TGTGCCAGCAGCCTCGGACTCCAGTACCAAGAGACCCAGTACTTC	CASSLGLQYQETQYF
NA	TRBV5-1	TRBJ1-1	NA	TGCGCCAGCAGCTTGGATCCCGCAGGAGGGACTGAAGCTTTCTTT	CASSLDPAGGTEAFF
NA	TRBV5-4	TRBJ1-6	TRBD1	TGTGCCAGCAGCCCGCGCCGCACAGGGGTCTATAATTCACCCCTCCACTTT	CASSPRRTGVYNSPLHF
NA	TRBV3-1/TRBV3-2	TRBJ2-4	TRBD2	TGTGCCAGCAGCCAATCCCTAGCGGGGGGACAAAACATTCAGTACTTC	CASSQSLAGGQNIQYF
NA	TRBV19	TRBJ2-1	NA	TGTGCCAGTAGTATTCTTGAGAGCTCCCGGGAGCAGTTCTTC	CASSILESSREQFF
NA	TRBV6-5	TRBJ2-1	TRBD2	TGTGCCAGCAGTTCGCCTAGCGGGGGGGCAGAAGAGCAGTTCTTC	CASSSPSGGAEEQFF
NA	TRBV19	TRBJ2-3	TRBD1	TGTGCCAGTAGTACTGACAGGGGAGCTTTCACAGATACGCAGTATTTT	CASSTDRGAFTDTQYF
NA	TRBV5-6	TRBJ2-7	NA	TGTGCCAGCAGCTTGCGGAGCTCCTACGAGCAGTACTTC	CASSLRSSYEQYF
NA	TRBV5-1	TRBJ1-5	TRBD1	TGCGCCAGCAGCCCTGGACAGGGAGGGCAGCCCCAGCATTTT	CASSPGQGGQPQHF
NA	TRBV5-1	TRBJ2-3	NA	TGCGCCAGCAGCCCTCGGACTATCACAGATACGCAGTATTTT	CASSPRTITDTQYF
NA	TRBV18	TRBJ2-1	TRBD2	TGTGCCAGCTCACCACCTAGCGGGGGGAACAATGAGCAGTTCTTC	CASSPPSGGNNEQFF
few	TRBV7-9	TRBJ1-2	NA	TGTGCCAGCAGTTTGATGGGGGCCCAGGGCGGTGGCTACACCTTC	CASSLMGAQGGGYTF
NA	TRBV5-1	TRBJ2-5	NA	TGCGCCAGCAGCGCCATCCCCCAGGGCCAAGAGACCCAGTACTTC	CASSAIPQGQETQYF
NA	TRBV5-1	TRBJ1-4	TRBD1	TGCGCCAGCAGCCCTGAGGGGACAGGGAACGAAAAACTGTTTTTT	CASSPEGTGNEKLFF
NA	TRBV7-3	TRBJ1-6	NA	TGTGCCAGCAGCCAAAACAGTAATTCACCCCTCCACTTT	CASSQNSNSPLHF
few	TRBV6-5	TRBJ1-1	NA	TGTGCCAGCAGTTACTCGAACAGGGTTGAAGCTTTCTTT	CASSYSNRVEAFF
NA	TRBV19	TRBJ1-6	TRBD1	TGTGCCAGTAGGACCGGGACAGGGCCTAATTCACCCCTCCACTTT	CASRTGTGPNSPLHF
NA	TRBV5-1	TRBJ1-1	NA	TGCGCCAGCAGCTCGGGACTCCAGAACACTGAAGCTTTCTTT	CASSSGLQNTEAFF
NA	TRBV5-4	TRBJ2-7	TRBD1	TGTGCCAGCAGTCTAGGGACAGGGGCCTACGAGCAGTACTTC	CASSLGTGAYEQYF
NA	TRBV30	TRBJ1-4	TRBD1	TGTGCCTGGAGTGTCAGGGGGCATGAAAAACTGTTTTTT	CAWSVRGHEKLFF
once	TRBV2	TRBJ2-5	NA	TGTGCCAGCAGTGTAGCTGGGTCGGGGTTTGAGACCCAGTACTTC	CASSVAGSGFETQYF
NA	TRBV29-1	TRBJ1-2	NA	TGCAGCGTTCATCAGGGGAACTATGGCTACACCTTC	CSVHQGNYGYTF
NA	TRBV3-1/TRBV3-2	TRBJ2-5	NA	TGTGCCAGCAGCCAAGTCTACCTAGCCCAAGAGACCCAGTACTTC	CASSQVYLAQETQYF
NA	TRBV7-9	TRBJ1-2	NA	TGTGCCAGCAGCTTAGCGGGAGGGGGTAATGGCTACACCTTC	CASSLAGGGNGYTF
NA	TRBV5-1	TRBJ2-5	NA	TGCGCCAGCAGCCTTGAGGGGAACGGAGGGCAAGAGACCCAGTACTTC	CASSLEGNGGQETQYF
NA	TRBV15	TRBJ1-2	NA	TGTGCCACGCAATTTGGGGGCCTCTATGGCTACACCTTC	CATQFGGLYGYTF
NA	TRBV27	TRBJ1-5	NA	TGTGCCAGCAGTACCCTTGGAGGGGTGGATCAGCCCCAGCATTTT	CASSTLGGVDQPQHF
NA	TRBV18	TRBJ2-3	TRBD2	TGTGCCAGCTCACCGACCTGGACTAGCGGTACAGATACGCAGTATTTT	CASSPTWTSGTDTQYF
NA	TRBV5-1	TRBJ1-1	TRBD1	TGCGCCAGCAGCTTAGGGACAGGGGAGGGGAACGCTGAAGCTTTCTTT	CASSLGTGEGNAEAFF
NA	TRBV19	TRBJ1-5	NA	TGTGCCAGTAGTATATTAACAGCCTATAGCAATCAGCCCCAGCATTTT	CASSILTAYSNQPQHF
NA	TRBV6-5	TRBJ1-1	TRBD1	TGTGCCAGCAACCCCCAGGGGGGCGTCACTGAAGCTTTCTTT	CASNPQGGVTEAFF
NA	TRBV24-1	TRBJ2-3	NA	TGTGCCACCAGTGATTGGGGTTTCGACTCCGGGGGCACAGATACGCAGTATTTT	CATSDWGFDSGGTDTQYF
few	TRBV23-1	TRBJ1-1	NA	TGCGCCAGCAGTCAATCTGGGGGGACGACTGAAGCTTTCTTT	CASSQSGGTTEAFF
NA	TRBV19	TRBJ1-5	TRBD1	TGTGCCAGTATAAACAGGGGGCGGGGGAATCAGCCCCAGCATTTT	CASINRGRGNQPQHF
NA	TRBV18	TRBJ2-5	NA	TGTGCCAGCTCACCACCCAGAACAGAGCAAGAGACCCAGTACTTC	CASSPPRTEQETQYF
NA	TRBV5-6	TRBJ1-5	NA	TGTGCCAGCAGTCTAGGAGGGGGGGTGAGTCAGCCCCAGCATTTT	CASSLGGGVSQPQHF
NA	TRBV3-1/TRBV3-2	TRBJ2-5	NA	TGTGCCAGCAACGGGGGGCCAGTCGGAGAGACCCAGTACTTC	CASNGGPVGETQYF
few	TRBV3-1/TRBV3-2	TRBJ2-7	NA	TGTGCCAGCAGCCCCGATTCGGGATCTGGTGAGCAGTACTTC	CASSPDSGSGEQYF
NA	TRBV6-2/TRBV6-3	TRBJ1-5	NA	TGTGCCAGCAGTTTTCGGACGGGGGAGCCCCAGCATTTT	CASSFRTGEPQHF
NA	TRBV6-5	TRBJ2-7	NA	TGTGCCAGCAGTTACTCGATTGACAGGAACTACGAGCAGTACTTC	CASSYSIDRNYEQYF
NA	TRBV10-2	TRBJ1-1	NA	TGCGCCAGCAGATTATTAAGTACTACGAACACTGAAGCTTTCTTT	CASRLLSTTNTEAFF
NA	TRBV15	TRBJ1-1	NA	TGTGCCACCAGCAGAGACAGGGGGAACACTGAAGCTTTCTTT	CATSRDRGNTEAFF
NA	TRBV19	TRBJ2-6	TRBD1	TGTGCCAGTAGTAGGGGACAGAGCTCTGGGGCCAACGTCCTGACTTTC	CASSRGQSSGANVLTF
NA	TRBV9	TRBJ2-3	TRBD1	TGTGCCAGCAGCGCTCACGGGACAGGGGGCACAGATACGCAGTATTTT	CASSAHGTGGTDTQYF
NA	TRBV19	TRBJ2-6	TRBD1	TGTGCCAGTAGTAGGTCCGGGACAGGGTACATCTCTGGGGCCAACGTCCTGACTTTC	CASSRSGTGYISGANVLTF
NA	TRBV5-1	TRBJ1-1	NA	TGCGCCAGCAGGGTCCAGGGAAGCACTGAAGCTTTCTTT	CASRVQGSTEAFF
NA	TRBV3-1/TRBV3-2	TRBJ2-7	TRBD1	TGTGCCAGCAGCCAAATGACAGGGGGGTACGAGCAGTACTTC	CASSQMTGGYEQYF
NA	TRBV24-1	TRBJ1-2	NA	TGTGCCACCAGTGACGCTGTCCCGTCTAGTGGCTACACCTTC	CATSDAVPSSGYTF
NA	TRBV19	TRBJ2-1	NA	TGTGCCAGTAGTATTGCGGGCAGCACCCCTTACAATGAGCAGTTCTTC	CASSIAGSTPYNEQFF
NA	TRBV29-1	TRBJ2-2	NA	TGCAGCGTTGCACAGAACACCGGGGAGCTGTTTTTT	CSVAQNTGELFF
NA	TRBV10-3	TRBJ1-5	NA	TGTGCCATCAGCGCGGACAGCGGATATCAGCCCCAGCATTTT	CAISADSGYQPQHF
NA	TRBV7-8	TRBJ1-5	TRBD1	TGTGCCAGCAGCTTATTGTACCTAACAGGGGATCAGCCCCAGCATTTT	CASSLLYLTGDQPQHF